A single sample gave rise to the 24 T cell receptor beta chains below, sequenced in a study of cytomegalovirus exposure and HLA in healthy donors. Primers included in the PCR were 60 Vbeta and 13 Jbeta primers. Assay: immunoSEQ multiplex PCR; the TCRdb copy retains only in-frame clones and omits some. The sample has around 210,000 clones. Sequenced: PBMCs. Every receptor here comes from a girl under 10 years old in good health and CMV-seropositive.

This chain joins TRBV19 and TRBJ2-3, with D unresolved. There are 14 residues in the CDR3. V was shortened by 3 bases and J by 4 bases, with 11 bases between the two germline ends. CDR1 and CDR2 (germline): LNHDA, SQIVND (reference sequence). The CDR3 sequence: CASSMGYRADTQYF. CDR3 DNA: TGTGCCAGTAGTATGGGTTATCGGGCAGATACGCAGTATTTT.

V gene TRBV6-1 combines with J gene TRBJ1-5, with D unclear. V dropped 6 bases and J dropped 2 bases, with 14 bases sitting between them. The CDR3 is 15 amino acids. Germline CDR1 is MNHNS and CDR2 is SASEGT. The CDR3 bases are TGTGCCAGCAGAGGTACCAAAGAGGGCAATCAGCCCCAGCATTTT. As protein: CASRGTKEGNQPQHF.

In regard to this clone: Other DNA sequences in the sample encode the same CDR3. This chain's CDR3 is CASSRGQGIMRYTF. CDR3 coding DNA: TGTGCCAGCAGCAGGGGCCAGGGGATTATGCGCTACACCTTC. V gene TRBV6-5 combines with J gene TRBJ1-2, with a possible D match to TRBD1 (6 bases). CDR1 MNHEY and CDR2 SVGAGI come from the germline V gene. V was pared by 6 bases and J by 9 bases, with 20 bases between. This CDR3 comprises 14 residues.

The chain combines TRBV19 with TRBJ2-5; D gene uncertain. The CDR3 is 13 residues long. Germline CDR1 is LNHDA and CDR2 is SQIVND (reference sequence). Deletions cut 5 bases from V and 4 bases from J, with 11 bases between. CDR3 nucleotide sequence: TGTGCCAGTAGTGTTCGACTGGGAGAGACCCAGTACTTC. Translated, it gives CASSVRLGETQYF.

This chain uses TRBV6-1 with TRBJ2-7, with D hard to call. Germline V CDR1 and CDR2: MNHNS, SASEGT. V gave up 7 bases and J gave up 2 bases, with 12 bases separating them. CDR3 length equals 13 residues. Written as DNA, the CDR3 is TGTGCCAGCACTTCCCTGTTTGCCTACGAGCAGTACTTC. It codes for CASTSLFAYEQYF.

The CDR3 sequence is CASSILQGQDTEQYF. As DNA, the CDR3 is TGCGCCAGCAGTATCCTACAGGGACAGGATACAGAGCAGTACTTC. This chain joins TRBV10-1 and TRBJ2-7; TRBD1 matches 8 bases. The CDR3 has 15 amino acids. The V segment lost 5 bases and the J segment 7 bases; nucleotides outside the gene matches: 13. Per germline, CDR1 WNHNN and CDR2 SYGVQD (reference sequence).

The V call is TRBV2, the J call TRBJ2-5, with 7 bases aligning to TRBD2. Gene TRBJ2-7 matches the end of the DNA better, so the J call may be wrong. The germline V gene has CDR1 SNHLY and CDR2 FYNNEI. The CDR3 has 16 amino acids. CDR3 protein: CASSDPTSWASYEQYF. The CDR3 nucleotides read TGTGCCAGCAGTGACCCGACTAGCTGGGCGTCCTACGAGCAGTACTTC.

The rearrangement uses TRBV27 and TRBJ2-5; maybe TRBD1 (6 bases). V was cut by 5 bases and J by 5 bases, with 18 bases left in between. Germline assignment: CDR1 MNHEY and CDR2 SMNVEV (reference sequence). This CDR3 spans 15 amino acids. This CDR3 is CASSRSTGARETQYF. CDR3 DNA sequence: TGTGCCAGCAGTCGCTCGACAGGTGCCCGGGAGACCCAGTACTTC.

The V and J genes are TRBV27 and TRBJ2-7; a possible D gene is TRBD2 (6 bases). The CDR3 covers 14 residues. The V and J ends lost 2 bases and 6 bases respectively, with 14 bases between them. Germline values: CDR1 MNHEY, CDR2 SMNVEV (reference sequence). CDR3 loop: CASSLAVSGREQYF. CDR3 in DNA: TGTGCCAGCAGTTTAGCGGTTAGCGGTCGCGAGCAGTACTTC.

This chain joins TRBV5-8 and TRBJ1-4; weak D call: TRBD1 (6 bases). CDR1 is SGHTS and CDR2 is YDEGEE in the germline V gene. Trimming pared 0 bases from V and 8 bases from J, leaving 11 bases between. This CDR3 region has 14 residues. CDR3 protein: CASSLEPGQEKLFF. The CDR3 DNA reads TGTGCCAGCAGCTTGGAACCGGGACAAGAAAAACTGTTTTTT.

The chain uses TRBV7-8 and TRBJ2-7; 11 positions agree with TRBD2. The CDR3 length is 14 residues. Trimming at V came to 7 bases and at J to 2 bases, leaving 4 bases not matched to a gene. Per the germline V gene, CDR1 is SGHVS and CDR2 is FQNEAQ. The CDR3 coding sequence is TGTGCCAGCACCCTTAGCGGGAGGGCCTACGAGCAGTACTTC. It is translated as CASTLSGRAYEQYF.

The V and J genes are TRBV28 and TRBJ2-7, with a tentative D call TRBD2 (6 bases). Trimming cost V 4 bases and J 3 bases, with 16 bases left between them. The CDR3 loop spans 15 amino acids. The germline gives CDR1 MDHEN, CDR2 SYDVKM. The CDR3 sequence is CASSSGLFGNYEQYF. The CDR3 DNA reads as TGTGCCAGCAGTTCGGGACTGTTTGGGAACTACGAGCAGTACTTC.

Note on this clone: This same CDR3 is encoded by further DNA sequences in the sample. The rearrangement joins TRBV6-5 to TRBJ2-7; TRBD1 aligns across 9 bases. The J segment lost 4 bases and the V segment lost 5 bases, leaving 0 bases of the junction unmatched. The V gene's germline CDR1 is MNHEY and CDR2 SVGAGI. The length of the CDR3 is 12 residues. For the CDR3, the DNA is TGTGCCAGCAGTGACAGGGGGTACGAGCAGTACTTC. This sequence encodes CASSDRGYEQYF.

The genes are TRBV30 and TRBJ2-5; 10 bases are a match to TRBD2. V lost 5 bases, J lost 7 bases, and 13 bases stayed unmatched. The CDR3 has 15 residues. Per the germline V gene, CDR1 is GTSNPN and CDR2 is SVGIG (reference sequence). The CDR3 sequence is CAWVDGTSAGGTQYF. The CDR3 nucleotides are TGTGCCTGGGTGGACGGGACTAGCGCCGGAGGGACCCAGTACTTC.

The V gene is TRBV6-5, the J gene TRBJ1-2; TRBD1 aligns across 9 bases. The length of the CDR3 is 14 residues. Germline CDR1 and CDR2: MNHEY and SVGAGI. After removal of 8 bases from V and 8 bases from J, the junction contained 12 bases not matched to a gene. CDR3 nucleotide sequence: TGTGCCAGCCGGTCCGGACAGGGGAGAGGGGGCTACACCTTC. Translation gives CASRSGQGRGGYTF.

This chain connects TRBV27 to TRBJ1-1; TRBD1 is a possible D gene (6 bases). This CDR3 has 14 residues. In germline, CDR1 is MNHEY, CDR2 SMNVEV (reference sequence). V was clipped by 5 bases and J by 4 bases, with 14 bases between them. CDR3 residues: CASSHRVGITEAFF. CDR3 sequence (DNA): TGTGCCAGCAGTCACAGGGTGGGGATCACTGAAGCTTTCTTT.

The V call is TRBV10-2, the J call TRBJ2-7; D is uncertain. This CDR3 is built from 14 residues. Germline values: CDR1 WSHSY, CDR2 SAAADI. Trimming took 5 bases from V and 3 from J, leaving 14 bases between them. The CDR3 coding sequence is TGCGCCAGCAGTCGGAGCGAACTCGGCTACGAGCAGTACTTC. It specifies CASSRSELGYEQYF.

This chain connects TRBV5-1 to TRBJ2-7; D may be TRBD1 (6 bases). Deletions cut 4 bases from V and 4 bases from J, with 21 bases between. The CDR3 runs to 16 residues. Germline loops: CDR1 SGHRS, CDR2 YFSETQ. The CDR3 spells CASSPGLRGSKYEQYF. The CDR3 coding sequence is TGCGCCAGCAGCCCCGGACTCAGGGGCAGTAAATACGAGCAGTACTTC.

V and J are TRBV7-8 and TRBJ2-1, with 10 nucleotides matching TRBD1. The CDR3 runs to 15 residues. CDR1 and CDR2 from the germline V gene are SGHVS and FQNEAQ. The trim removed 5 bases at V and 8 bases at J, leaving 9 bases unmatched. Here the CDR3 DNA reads TGTGCCAGCAGCCCCGGGACAGGGGAACGAGATGAGCAGTTCTTC. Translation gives CASSPGTGERDEQFF. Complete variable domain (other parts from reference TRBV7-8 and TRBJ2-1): GAGVSQSPRYKVAKRGQDVALRCDPISGHVSLFWYQQALGQGPEFLTYFQNEAQLDKSGLPSDRFFAERPEGSVSTLKIQRTQQEDSAVYLCASSPGTGERDEQFFGPGTRLTVL.

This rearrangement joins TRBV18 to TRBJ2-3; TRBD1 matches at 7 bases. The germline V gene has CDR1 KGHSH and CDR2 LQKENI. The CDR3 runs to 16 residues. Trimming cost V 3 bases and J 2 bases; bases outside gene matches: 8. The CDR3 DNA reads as TGTGCCAGCTCACCCCGGACAGGAATAAACACAGATACGCAGTATTTT. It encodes CASSPRTGINTDTQYF.

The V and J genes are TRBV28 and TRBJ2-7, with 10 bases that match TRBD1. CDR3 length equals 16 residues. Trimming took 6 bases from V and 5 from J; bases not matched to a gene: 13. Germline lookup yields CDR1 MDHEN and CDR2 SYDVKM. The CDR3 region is CASSKSPGQGIHEQYF. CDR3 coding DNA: TGTGCCAGCAGCAAATCACCGGGACAGGGGATCCACGAGCAGTACTTC. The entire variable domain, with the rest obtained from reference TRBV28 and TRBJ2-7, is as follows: DVKVTQSSRYLVKRTGEKVFLECVQDMDHENMFWYRQDPGLGLRLIYFSYDVKMKEKGDIPEGYSVSREKKERFSLILESASTNQTSMYLCASSKSPGQGIHEQYFGPGTRLTVT.

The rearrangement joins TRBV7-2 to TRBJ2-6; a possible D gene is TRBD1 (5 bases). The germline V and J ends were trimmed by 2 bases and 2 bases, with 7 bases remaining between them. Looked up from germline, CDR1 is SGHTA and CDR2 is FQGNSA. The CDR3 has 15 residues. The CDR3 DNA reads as TGTGCCAGCAGCTTAAGCAGGGCTGGGGCCAACGTCCTGACTTTC. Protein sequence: CASSLSRAGANVLTF.

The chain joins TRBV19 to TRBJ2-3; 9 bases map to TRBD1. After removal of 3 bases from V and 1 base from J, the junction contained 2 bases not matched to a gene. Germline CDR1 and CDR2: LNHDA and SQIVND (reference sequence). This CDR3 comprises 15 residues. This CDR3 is CASSIRQGGTDTQYF. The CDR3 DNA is TGTGCCAGTAGTATCCGACAGGGGGGCACAGATACGCAGTATTTT. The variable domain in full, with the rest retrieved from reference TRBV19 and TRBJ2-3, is DGGITQSPKYLFRKEGQNVTLSCEQNLNHDAMYWYRQDPGQGLRLIYYSQIVNDFQKGDIAEGYSVSREKKESFPLTVTSAQKNPTAFYLCASSIRQGGTDTQYFGPGTRLTVL.

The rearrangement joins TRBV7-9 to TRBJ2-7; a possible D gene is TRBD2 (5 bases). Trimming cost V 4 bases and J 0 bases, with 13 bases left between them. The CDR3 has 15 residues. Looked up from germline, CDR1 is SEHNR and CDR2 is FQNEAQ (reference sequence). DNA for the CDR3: TGTGCCAGCAGCTCGCCCACGGGGATCTCCTACGAGCAGTACTTC. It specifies CASSSPTGISYEQYF.